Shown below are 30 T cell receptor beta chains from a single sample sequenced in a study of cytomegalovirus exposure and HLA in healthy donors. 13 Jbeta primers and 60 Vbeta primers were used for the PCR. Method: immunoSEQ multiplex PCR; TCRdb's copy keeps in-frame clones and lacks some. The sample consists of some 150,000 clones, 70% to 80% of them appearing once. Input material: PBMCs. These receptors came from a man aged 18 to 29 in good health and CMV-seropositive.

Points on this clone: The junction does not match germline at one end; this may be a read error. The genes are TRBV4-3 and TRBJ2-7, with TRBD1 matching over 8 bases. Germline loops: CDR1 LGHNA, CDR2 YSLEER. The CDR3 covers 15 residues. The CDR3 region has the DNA TGCGCCAGCAGCCAAGACGACAGGGGCTCCAACGAGCAGTACTTC. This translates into CASSQDDRGSNEQYF.

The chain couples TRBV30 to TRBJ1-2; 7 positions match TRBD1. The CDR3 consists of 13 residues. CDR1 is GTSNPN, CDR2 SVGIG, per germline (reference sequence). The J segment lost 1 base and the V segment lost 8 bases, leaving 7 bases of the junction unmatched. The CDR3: CAGRQGVNYGYTF. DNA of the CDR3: TGTGCCGGACGACAGGGAGTTAACTATGGCTACACCTTC.

CDR3 protein: CASSPRLIGQWETQYF. The DNA for the CDR3 is TGTGCCAGCTCACCACGGCTGATCGGACAGTGGGAGACCCAGTACTTC. The V gene is TRBV18, the J gene TRBJ2-5; D is possibly TRBD1 (6 bases). V was cut by 1 base and J by 5 bases, with 17 bases left in between. Germline CDR1 is KGHSH and CDR2 is LQKENI. The CDR3 runs to 16 residues.

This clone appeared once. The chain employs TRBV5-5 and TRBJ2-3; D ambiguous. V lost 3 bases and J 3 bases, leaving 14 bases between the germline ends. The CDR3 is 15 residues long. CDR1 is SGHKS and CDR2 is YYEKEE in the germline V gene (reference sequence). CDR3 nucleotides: TGTGCCAGCAGCTCGTTAAGAACCGGGACAGATACGCAGTATTTT. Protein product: CASSSLRTGTDTQYF.

DNA of the CDR3: TGTGCCAGCAGTTCCCGGGACAGGGACTTCGAGCAGTACTTC. Translation: CASSSRDRDFEQYF. The V call is TRBV6-6, the J call TRBJ2-7; 9 bases fit TRBD1. V shed 4 bases, J shed 6 bases, and the junction held 7 bases outside the gene matches. Germline V gene sequence: CDR1 MNHNY, CDR2 SVGAGI (reference sequence). There are 14 residues in the CDR3.

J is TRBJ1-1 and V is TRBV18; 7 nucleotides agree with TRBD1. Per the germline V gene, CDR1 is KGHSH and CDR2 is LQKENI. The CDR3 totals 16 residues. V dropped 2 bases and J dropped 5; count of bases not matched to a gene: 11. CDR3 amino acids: CASSPSPTGVGTEAFF. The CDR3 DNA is TGTGCCAGCTCACCATCCCCAACAGGGGTAGGGACTGAAGCTTTCTTT. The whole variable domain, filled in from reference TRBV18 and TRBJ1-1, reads NAGVMQNPRHLVRRRGQEARLRCSPMKGHSHVYWYRQLPEEGLKFMVYLQKENIIDESGMPKERFSAEFPKEGPSILRIQQVVRGDSAAYFCASSPSPTGVGTEAFFGQGTRLTVV.

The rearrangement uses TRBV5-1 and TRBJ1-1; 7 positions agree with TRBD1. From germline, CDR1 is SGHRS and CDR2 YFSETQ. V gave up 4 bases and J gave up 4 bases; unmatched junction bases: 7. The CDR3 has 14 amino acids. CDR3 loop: CASSVPGTVTEAFF. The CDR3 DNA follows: TGCGCCAGCAGCGTTCCCGGGACAGTCACTGAAGCTTTCTTT.

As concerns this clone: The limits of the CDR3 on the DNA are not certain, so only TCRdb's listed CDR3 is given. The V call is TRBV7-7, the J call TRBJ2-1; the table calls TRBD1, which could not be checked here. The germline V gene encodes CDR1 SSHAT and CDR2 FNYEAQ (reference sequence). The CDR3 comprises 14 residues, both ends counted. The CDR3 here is CASSQVGQGSRKFF.

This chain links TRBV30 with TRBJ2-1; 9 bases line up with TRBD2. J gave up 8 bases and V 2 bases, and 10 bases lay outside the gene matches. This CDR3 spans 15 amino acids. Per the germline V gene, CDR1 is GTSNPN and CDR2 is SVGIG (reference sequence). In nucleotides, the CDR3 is TGTGCCTGGAGTCTAGCGGGAAGGGATTTTTATGAGCAGTTCTTC. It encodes CAWSLAGRDFYEQFF.

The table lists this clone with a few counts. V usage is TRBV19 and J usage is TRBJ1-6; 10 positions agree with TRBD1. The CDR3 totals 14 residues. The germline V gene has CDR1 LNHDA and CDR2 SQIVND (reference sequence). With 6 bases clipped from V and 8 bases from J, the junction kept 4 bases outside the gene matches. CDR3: CASRPGTGDSPLHF. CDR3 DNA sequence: TGTGCCAGTAGGCCCGGGACAGGGGATTCACCCCTCCACTTT.

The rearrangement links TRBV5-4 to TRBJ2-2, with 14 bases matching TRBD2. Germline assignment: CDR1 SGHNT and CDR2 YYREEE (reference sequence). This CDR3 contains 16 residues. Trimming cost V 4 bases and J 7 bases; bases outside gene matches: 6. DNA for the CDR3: TGTGCCAGCAGCGTGGGACTAGCGGGAGCGAACGGGGAGCTGTTTTTT. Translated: CASSVGLAGANGELFF.

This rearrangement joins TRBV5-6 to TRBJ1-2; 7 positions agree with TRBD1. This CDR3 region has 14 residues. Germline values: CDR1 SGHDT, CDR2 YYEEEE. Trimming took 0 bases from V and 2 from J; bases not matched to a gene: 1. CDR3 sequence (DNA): TGTGCCAGCAGCTTGGGACAGGGCAACTATGGCTACACCTTC. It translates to CASSLGQGNYGYTF.

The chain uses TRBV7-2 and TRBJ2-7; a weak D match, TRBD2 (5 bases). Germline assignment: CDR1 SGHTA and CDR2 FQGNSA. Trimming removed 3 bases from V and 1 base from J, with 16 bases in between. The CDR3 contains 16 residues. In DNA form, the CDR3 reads TGTGCCAGCAGCTTGAATTACGGGGAGATTTCCTACGAGCAGTACTTC. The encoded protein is CASSLNYGEISYEQYF.

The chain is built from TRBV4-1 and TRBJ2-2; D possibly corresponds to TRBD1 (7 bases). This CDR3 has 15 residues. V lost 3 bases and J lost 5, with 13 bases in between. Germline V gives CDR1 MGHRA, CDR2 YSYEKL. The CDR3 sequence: CASSQTTGRTGELFF. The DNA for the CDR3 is TGCGCCAGCAGCCAGACGACAGGGAGGACCGGGGAGCTGTTTTTT.

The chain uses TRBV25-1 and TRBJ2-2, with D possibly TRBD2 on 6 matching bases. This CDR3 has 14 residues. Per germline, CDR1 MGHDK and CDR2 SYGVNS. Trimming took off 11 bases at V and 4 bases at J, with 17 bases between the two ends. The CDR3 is CALWEEAGTGELFF. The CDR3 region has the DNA TGTGCCCTATGGGAGGAGGCGGGCACCGGGGAGCTGTTTTTT.

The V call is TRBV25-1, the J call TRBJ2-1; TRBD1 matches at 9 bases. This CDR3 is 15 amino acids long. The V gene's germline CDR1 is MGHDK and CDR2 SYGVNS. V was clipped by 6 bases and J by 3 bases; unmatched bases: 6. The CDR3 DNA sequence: TGTGCCAGCAGGTCCGGGACAGGGATCTACAATGAGCAGTTCTTC. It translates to CASRSGTGIYNEQFF.

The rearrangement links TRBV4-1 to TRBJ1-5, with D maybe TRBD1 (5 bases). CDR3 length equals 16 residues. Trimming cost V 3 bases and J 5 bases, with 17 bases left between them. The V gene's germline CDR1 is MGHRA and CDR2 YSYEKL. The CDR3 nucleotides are TGCGCCAGCAGCCAGGGGTGGGGGACTAATTATCAGCCCCAGCATTTT. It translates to CASSQGWGTNYQPQHF.

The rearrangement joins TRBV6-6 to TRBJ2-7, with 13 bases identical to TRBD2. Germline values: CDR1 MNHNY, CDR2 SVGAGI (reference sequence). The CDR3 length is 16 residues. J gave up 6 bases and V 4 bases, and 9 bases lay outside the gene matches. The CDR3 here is CASSLGTSGTTGEQYF. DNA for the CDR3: TGTGCCAGCAGTTTAGGGACTAGCGGGACTACCGGCGAGCAGTACTTC.

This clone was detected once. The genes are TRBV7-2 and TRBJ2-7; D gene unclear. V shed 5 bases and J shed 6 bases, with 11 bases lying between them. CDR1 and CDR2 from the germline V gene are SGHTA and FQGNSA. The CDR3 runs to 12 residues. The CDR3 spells CASSPRSIEQYF. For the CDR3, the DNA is TGTGCCAGCAGCCCCCGGTCCATCGAGCAGTACTTC.

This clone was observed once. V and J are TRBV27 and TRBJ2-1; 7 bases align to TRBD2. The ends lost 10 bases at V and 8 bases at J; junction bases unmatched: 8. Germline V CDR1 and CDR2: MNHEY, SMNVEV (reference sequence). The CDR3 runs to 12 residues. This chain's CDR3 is CATRRGDHEQFF. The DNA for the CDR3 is TGTGCCACCCGCCGGGGGGATCATGAGCAGTTCTTC.

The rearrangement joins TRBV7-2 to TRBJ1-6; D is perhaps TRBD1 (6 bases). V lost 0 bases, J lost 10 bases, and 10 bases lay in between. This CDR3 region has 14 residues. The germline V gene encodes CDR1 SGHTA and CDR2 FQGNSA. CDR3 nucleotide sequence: TGTGCCAGCAGCTTAGCACAGGGAAACTCACCCCTCCACTTT. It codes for CASSLAQGNSPLHF.

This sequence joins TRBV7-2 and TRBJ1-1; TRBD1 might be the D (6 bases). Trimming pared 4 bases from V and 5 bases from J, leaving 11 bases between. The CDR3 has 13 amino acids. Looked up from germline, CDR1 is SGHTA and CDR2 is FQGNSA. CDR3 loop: CASSSTGRTEAFF. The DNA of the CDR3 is TGTGCCAGCAGCTCTACAGGGAGAACTGAAGCTTTCTTT.

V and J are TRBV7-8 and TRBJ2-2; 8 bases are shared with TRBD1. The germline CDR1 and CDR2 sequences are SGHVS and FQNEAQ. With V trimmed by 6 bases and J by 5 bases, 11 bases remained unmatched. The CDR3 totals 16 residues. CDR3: CASREEGTGGTGELFF. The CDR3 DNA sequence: TGTGCCAGCAGGGAGGAGGGCACAGGGGGAACCGGGGAGCTGTTTTTT.

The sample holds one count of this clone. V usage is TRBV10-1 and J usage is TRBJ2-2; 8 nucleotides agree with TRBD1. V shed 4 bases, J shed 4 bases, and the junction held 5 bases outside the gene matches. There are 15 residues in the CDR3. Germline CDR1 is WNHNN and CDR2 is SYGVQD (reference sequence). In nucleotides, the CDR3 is TGCGCCAGCAGTGGACAGGGGATGGGCACCGGGGAGCTGTTTTTT. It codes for CASSGQGMGTGELFF.

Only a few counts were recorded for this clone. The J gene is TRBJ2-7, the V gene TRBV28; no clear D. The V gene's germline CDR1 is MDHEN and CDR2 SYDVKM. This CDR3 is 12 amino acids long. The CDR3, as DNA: TGTTTCAAGCAGAACGCGGCATACGAGCAGTACTTC. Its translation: CFKQNAAYEQYF.

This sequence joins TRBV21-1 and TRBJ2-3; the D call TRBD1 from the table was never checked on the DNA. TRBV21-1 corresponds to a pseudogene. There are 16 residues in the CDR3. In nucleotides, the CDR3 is TGTGCCAGCAGCAGGGTTTTGGACAAAGTGTCAGTTACGCAGTATTTT. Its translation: CASSRVLDKVSVTQYF.

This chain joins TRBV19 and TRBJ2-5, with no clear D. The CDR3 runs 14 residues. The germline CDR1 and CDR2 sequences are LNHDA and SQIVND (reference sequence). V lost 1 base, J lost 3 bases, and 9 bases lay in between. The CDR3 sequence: CASSIVDREETQYF. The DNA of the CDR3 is TGTGCCAGTAGTATAGTTGATCGGGAAGAGACCCAGTACTTC. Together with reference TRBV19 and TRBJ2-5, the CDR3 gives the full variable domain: DGGITQSPKYLFRKEGQNVTLSCEQNLNHDAMYWYRQDPGQGLRLIYYSQIVNDFQKGDIAEGYSVSREKKESFPLTVTSAQKNPTAFYLCASSIVDREETQYFGPGTRLLVL.

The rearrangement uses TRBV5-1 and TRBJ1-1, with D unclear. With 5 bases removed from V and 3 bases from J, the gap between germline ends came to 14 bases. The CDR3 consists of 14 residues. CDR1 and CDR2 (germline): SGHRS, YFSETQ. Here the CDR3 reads CASSWTGGDTEAFF. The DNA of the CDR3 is TGCGCCAGCAGTTGGACGGGCGGGGACACTGAAGCTTTCTTT.

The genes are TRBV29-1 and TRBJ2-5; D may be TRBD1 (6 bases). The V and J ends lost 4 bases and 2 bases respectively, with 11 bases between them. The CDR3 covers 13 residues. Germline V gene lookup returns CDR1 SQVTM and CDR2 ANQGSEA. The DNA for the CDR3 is TGCAGCGTTGGGCCACAGGGTCAAGAGACCCAGTACTTC. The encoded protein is CSVGPQGQETQYF.

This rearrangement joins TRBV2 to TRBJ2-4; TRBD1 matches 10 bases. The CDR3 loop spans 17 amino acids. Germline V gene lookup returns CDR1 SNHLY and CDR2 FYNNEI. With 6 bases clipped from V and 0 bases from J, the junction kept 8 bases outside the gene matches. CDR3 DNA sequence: TGTGCCAGCAGGGATGACAGGGGGCAGGTAGCCAAAAACATTCAGTACTTC. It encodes CASRDDRGQVAKNIQYF.